Presented here are 9 T cell receptor beta chains from one specimen sequenced in a study of T cell changes during pregnancy in multiple sclerosis. Some clones are missing from TCRdb's copy, which holds only in-frame ones; the method was immunoSEQ multiplex PCR. The repertoire holds some 60,000 clones, about 90% seen once, with less than 3% in the top ten. Specimen: peripheral blood, collected in the second trimester of pregnancy. Every receptor here comes from a female donor in good health, enrolled as a control in a pregnancy study.

With regard to this clone: The CDR3 ends on some other residue instead of the conserved phenylalanine or tryptophan, so this is likely a read error. The limits of the CDR3 on the DNA are not certain, so only TCRdb's listed CDR3 is given. The genes are TRBV7-4 and TRBJ2-3; the table names TRBD2, a call not compared with the DNA. The CDR3 comprises 11 residues, both ends counted. From germline, CDR1 is SGHVT and CDR2 SQSDAQ. The CDR3 loop is CASSLLAGATV.

The chain combines TRBV15 with TRBJ2-3, with TRBD1 matching 8 bases. V gave up 0 bases and J gave up 4 bases; unmatched junction bases: 3. Germline CDR1 reads LNHNV; CDR2 reads YYDKDF (reference sequence). The CDR3 length is 15 residues. CDR3 sequence reads: CATSRDRQGPDTQYF. CDR3 nucleotide sequence: TGTGCCACCAGCAGAGATCGACAGGGGCCAGATACGCAGTATTTT.

This chain links TRBV25-1 with TRBJ2-1, with 8 bases that match TRBD2. Germline CDR1 reads MGHDK; CDR2 reads SYGVNS. This CDR3 comprises 14 residues. Trimming removed 3 bases from V and 9 bases from J; junction bases left unmatched: 7. The CDR3 coding sequence is TGTGCCAGCAGTGATACCGGGACTAGTAGTGAGCAGTTCTTC. The encoded protein is CASSDTGTSSEQFF.

The chain has TRBV9 and TRBJ2-1; D is possibly TRBD1 (5 bases). This CDR3 comprises 16 residues. The V gene's germline CDR1 is SGDLS and CDR2 YYNGEE. The germline V and J ends were trimmed by 0 bases and 6 bases, with 16 bases remaining between them. CDR3: CASSVAAGSTGNEQFF. CDR3 DNA: TGTGCCAGCAGCGTAGCGGCAGGGTCCACCGGCAATGAGCAGTTCTTC.

The chain links TRBV30 to TRBJ1-2, with D tentatively TRBD1 (6 bases). V was pared by 3 bases and J by 7 bases, with 12 bases between. CDR3 length: 12 residues. Germline CDR1 GTSNPN, CDR2 SVGIG (reference sequence). Written as DNA, the CDR3 is TGTGCCTGGAGGGCAGGGGTAGGTGGCTACACCTTC. Its translation: CAWRAGVGGYTF.

This chain uses TRBV7-2 with TRBJ2-1, with 10 bases fitting TRBD2. Losses at the gene ends were 2 bases for V and 7 bases for J; bases not matched to a gene: 8. The CDR3 extends over 16 amino acids. Germline CDR1 and CDR2: SGHTA and FQGNSA. CDR3 amino acids: CASSLMGLAWMNEQFF. Written as DNA, the CDR3 is TGTGCCAGCAGCTTAATGGGACTAGCGTGGATGAATGAGCAGTTCTTC.

This chain links TRBV5-6 with TRBJ2-1, with 11 bases identical to TRBD2. Per the germline V gene, CDR1 is SGHDT and CDR2 is YYEEEE. The CDR3 consists of 15 residues. Germline trimming cut 4 bases from V and 8 bases from J; bases unmatched to any gene: 8. The DNA for the CDR3 is TGTGCCAGCAGCGTCCTAGCGGGAGGTATCCATGAGCAGTTCTTC. Translation: CASSVLAGGIHEQFF.

This sequence joins TRBV19 and TRBJ2-3; weak D call: TRBD2 (6 bases). Germline-derived CDR1 and CDR2 are LNHDA and SQIVND (reference sequence). With 3 bases removed from V and 4 bases from J, the gap between germline ends came to 8 bases. This CDR3 is built from 13 residues. DNA of the CDR3: TGTGCCAGTAGTATGCGCGGGGCAGATACGCAGTATTTT. Translated, it gives CASSMRGADTQYF.

The V gene is TRBV2, the J gene TRBJ2-7; 9 bases agree with TRBD1. The CDR3 has 14 amino acids. Germline CDR1 SNHLY, CDR2 FYNNEI. Unmatched junction bases numbered 10, after V lost 8 bases and J lost 5 bases. The DNA for the CDR3 is TGTGCCAGCCAAAGGGGACAGGGTCCCCACGAGCAGTACTTC. It codes for CASQRGQGPHEQYF.